This TCR beta chain was sequenced for a study of blood T cell repertoires in COVID-19. Participant-given clinical history determined each cohort assignment. The CDR3 totals 14 residues. Looked up from germline, CDR1 is SGHNT and CDR2 is YYREEE (reference sequence). Trimming cost V 4 bases and J 7 bases, with 17 bases left between them. The authors' processing: Cell counts per sample came from amplifying reference gene primers. The repertoire was sequenced with immunoSEQ multiplex PCR; TCRdb's copy has only in-frame clones and lacks some. The V and J calls and clone size were taken over from that table, and D and trimming were inferred from the DNA. The sample records about 240,000 clones, around 86% being singletons.

Sequencing was performed on PBMCs or T cells enriched from blood (not recorded which). The origin of this receptor is a woman between 40 and 55 years old with acute COVID-19. The chain uses TRBV5-4 and TRBJ1-2, with D maybe TRBD1 (6 bases). CDR3 sequence: CASSNPGHLGGYTF. The CDR3 DNA reads TGTGCCAGCAGCAACCCGGGACATTTAGGTGGCTACACCTTC.